The 13 T cell receptor beta chains below all came from one sample that was sequenced in a study of T cells in Graves' hyperthyroidism and ophthalmopathy. RNA transcripts yielded amplified TCR beta CDR3 regions. A set of HTBI primers served as the primers for a first-round RT-PCR of the TCR CDR3. TCRdb used MiXCR to reprocess the multiplex PCR reads, holding one entry per CDR3 protein. The sample shows 400,000 to 550,000 distinct CDR3 sequences, around a quarter of them seen only once. Sample: blood. Every receptor here comes from a woman in her twenties or thirties with Graves' ophthalmopathy.

The V gene is TRBV29-1, the J gene TRBJ1-1, with D unresolved. V dropped 5 bases and J dropped 1 base, with 14 bases sitting between them. CDR1 and CDR2 (germline): SQVTM, ANQGSEA. This CDR3 spans 14 amino acids. The CDR3 here is CSVKVLSGNTEAFF. The CDR3 nucleotides read TGCAGCGTTAAGGTTCTCTCTGGGAACACTGAAGCTTTCTTT.

V and J are TRBV4-2 and TRBJ1-5; D not resolved. This CDR3 spans 14 amino acids. Germline loops: CDR1 LGHNA, CDR2 YNFKEQ. V was clipped by 4 bases and J by 8 bases, with 15 bases between them. In nucleotides, the CDR3 is TGTGCCAGCAGCCTAGACATATTTTCGGAGCCCCAGCATTTT. Translation: CASSLDIFSEPQHF.

This clonotype was detected ten times or more. The chain uses TRBV12-3 or TRBV12-4 and TRBJ2-4, with D perhaps TRBD1 (7 bases). Trimming pared 4 bases from V and 0 bases from J, leaving 16 bases between. The CDR3 has 17 amino acids. For the CDR3, the DNA is TGTGCCAGCAGTTACGGGGGACAGACTCTAGCCAAAAACATTCAGTACTTC. Translation: CASSYGGQTLAKNIQYF.

This clonotype appeared a few times. The V gene is TRBV20-1, the J gene TRBJ1-2; weak D call: TRBD1 (5 bases). Trimming shortened V by 7 bases and J by 4 bases, and 16 bases separated the two germline ends. Germline lookup yields CDR1 DFQATT and CDR2 SNEGSKA (reference sequence). The CDR3 runs to 13 residues. The CDR3 sequence is CSGGQGGSYGYTF. In DNA form, the CDR3 reads TGCAGTGGCGGGCAGGGTGGGAGCTATGGCTACACCTTC.

This clonotype was counted many times. This sequence joins TRBV2 and TRBJ2-5, with 13 positions matching TRBD2. CDR3 length: 13 amino acids. The V gene's germline CDR1 is SNHLY and CDR2 FYNNEI. V lost 6 bases to trimming and J lost 6 bases; unmatched junction nucleotides: 1. As DNA, the CDR3 is TGTGCCAGCAGCGGGACTAGCGGGAAGACCCAGTACTTC. It specifies CASSGTSGKTQYF. Drawing the rest from reference TRBV2 and TRBJ2-5, the complete variable domain is EPEVTQTPSHQVTQMGQEVILRCVPISNHLYFYWYRQILGQKVEFLVSFYNNEISEKSEIFDDQFSVERPDGSNFTLKIRSTKLEDSAMYFCASSGTSGKTQYFGPGTRLLVL.

This clonotype was detected ten times or more. This chain links TRBV19 with TRBJ1-5; tentative D call: TRBD1 (6 bases). This CDR3 is built from 15 residues. CDR1 LNHDA and CDR2 SQIVND come from the germline V gene (reference sequence). Trimming cost V 7 bases and J 10 bases, with 23 bases left between them. The chain's CDR3 is CASNTQGIQSAPQHF. CDR3 coding DNA: TGTGCCAGTAATACTCAGGGGATCCAGTCTGCCCCCCAGCATTTT.

As to this clonotype: Because the CDR3 is missing its conserved closing phenylalanine or tryptophan, this is likely a read error. The chain has TRBV28 and TRBJ1-1; D is uncertain. The germline gives CDR1 MDHEN, CDR2 SYDVKM. This CDR3 spans 13 amino acids. Trimming removed 5 bases from V and 1 base from J, with 8 bases in between. The CDR3 protein is CASSPRQNTEAFL. In DNA, the CDR3 is TGTGCCAGCAGTCCAAGACAGAACACTGAAGCTTTCCTT.

Only a few counts were recorded for this clonotype. J is TRBJ2-5 and V is TRBV12-3 or TRBV12-4; weak D call: TRBD1 (6 bases). The CDR3 runs to 19 residues. V lost 5 bases and J lost 9, with 34 bases in between. CDR3 bases: TGTGCCAGCAGTCCAACCGATGACAGGAAAGGAGAGGAGGATAGACCCCAGTACTTC. As protein: CASSPTDDRKGEEDRPQYF.

This clonotype was observed a few times. CDR3 amino acids: CSASREWEQYF. The CDR3 nucleotides read TGCAGTGCGTCGCGGGAGTGGGAGCAGTACTTC. This sequence joins TRBV20-1 and TRBJ2-7, with 7 bases matching TRBD2. The germline V gene encodes CDR1 DFQATT and CDR2 SNEGSKA (reference sequence). The J segment lost 7 bases and the V segment lost 6 bases, leaving 6 bases of the junction unmatched. The CDR3 spans 11 residues.

This clonotype was observed at least ten times. V is TRBV24-1 and J is TRBJ2-5; 7 bases are a match to TRBD1. The CDR3 runs 15 residues. J lost 5 bases, V lost 3 bases, and 8 bases had no gene match. Looked up from germline, CDR1 is KGHDR and CDR2 is SFDVKD. Written as DNA, the CDR3 is TGTGCCACCAGTGATAGGGCAGGGGGAGTGGAGACCCAGTACTTC. Encoded protein: CATSDRAGGVETQYF.

This clonotype has a count of ten or more. V is TRBV7-9 and J is TRBJ2-7; tentatively, D is TRBD2 (5 bases). CDR3 length equals 13 residues. V was pared by 7 bases and J by 0 bases, with 10 bases between. Germline values: CDR1 SEHNR, CDR2 FQNEAQ (reference sequence). The CDR3 bases are TGTGCCAGCATTCGTGGGAGCTCCTACGAGCAGTACTTC. Translated: CASIRGSSYEQYF.

The table lists this clonotype with many counts. CDR3 bases: TGTGCCAGCCGATATTCCTGGGAGGATGGCTACACCTTC. It codes for CASRYSWEDGYTF. The chain carries TRBV28 and TRBJ1-2; no clear D. With 8 bases removed from V and 6 bases from J, the gap between germline ends came to 16 bases. Germline CDR1 reads MDHEN; CDR2 reads SYDVKM. This CDR3 is 13 amino acids long.

This clonotype has ten or more counts. This chain uses TRBV7-9 with TRBJ1-5; D is possibly TRBD1 (6 bases). From germline, CDR1 is SEHNR and CDR2 FQNEAQ (reference sequence). V lost 1 base and J lost 5, with 9 bases in between. The CDR3 is 14 residues long. The CDR3 spells CASSLGGGYQPQHF. The CDR3 coding sequence is TGTGCCAGCAGCTTAGGGGGGGGCTATCAGCCCCAGCATTTT. The full variable domain, completed using reference TRBV7-9 and TRBJ1-5, is DTGVSQNPRHKITKRGQNVTFRCDPISEHNRLYWYRQTLGQGPEFLTYFQNEAQLEKSRLLSDRFSAERPKGSFSTLEIQRTEQGDSAMYLCASSLGGGYQPQHFGDGTRLSIL.